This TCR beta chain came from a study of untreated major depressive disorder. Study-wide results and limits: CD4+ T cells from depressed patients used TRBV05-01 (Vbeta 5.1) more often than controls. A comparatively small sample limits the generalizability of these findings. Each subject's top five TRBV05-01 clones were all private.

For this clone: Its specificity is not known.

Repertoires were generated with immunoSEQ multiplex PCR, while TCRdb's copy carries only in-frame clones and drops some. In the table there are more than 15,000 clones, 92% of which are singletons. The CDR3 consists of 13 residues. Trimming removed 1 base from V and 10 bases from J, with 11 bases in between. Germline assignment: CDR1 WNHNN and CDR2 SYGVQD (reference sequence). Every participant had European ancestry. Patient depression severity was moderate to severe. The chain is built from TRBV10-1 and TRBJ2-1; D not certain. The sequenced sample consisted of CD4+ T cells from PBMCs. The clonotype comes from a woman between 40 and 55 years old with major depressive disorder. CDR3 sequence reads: CASSEFSLGEQFF. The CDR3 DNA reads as TGCGCCAGCAGTGAGTTCTCCCTCGGCGAGCAGTTCTTC.